The 10 T cell receptor beta chains given below trace back to one sample, sequenced in a study of T cells after posttransplantation cyclophosphamide. Method: immunoSEQ multiplex PCR; TCRdb's copy keeps in-frame clones and lacks some. Among roughly 3,600 clones listed, just under 70% were seen once. Sequencing was done on a sample of memory CD8+ T cells sorted from blood. The receptors stem from a man over 45.

The chain couples TRBV7-8 to TRBJ1-4; D ambiguous. The V end lost 2 bases, the J end lost 5 bases, and 12 bases lay between the germline ends. The CDR3 is made up of 15 amino acids. Looked up from germline, CDR1 is SGHVS and CDR2 is FQNEAQ. CDR3 region: CASSLSPGSNEKLFF. The CDR3 DNA is TGTGCCAGCAGCTTATCCCCGGGATCGAATGAAAAACTGTTTTTT.

The rearrangement uses TRBV18 and TRBJ2-4; TRBD1 might be the D (6 bases). The CDR3 totals 14 residues. Germline-derived CDR1 and CDR2 are KGHSH and LQKENI. V was trimmed by 3 bases and J by 4 bases, leaving 10 bases between them. The CDR3 DNA reads as TGTGCCAGCTCACCGGGACACCATAAAAACATTCAGTACTTC. This sequence encodes CASSPGHHKNIQYF. The full variable domain, rest sourced from reference TRBV18 and TRBJ2-4, is NAGVMQNPRHLVRRRGQEARLRCSPMKGHSHVYWYRQLPEEGLKFMVYLQKENIIDESGMPKERFSAEFPKEGPSILRIQQVVRGDSAAYFCASSPGHHKNIQYFGAGTRLSVL.

The chain employs TRBV28 and TRBJ2-1; a possible D gene is TRBD1 (6 bases). This CDR3 is 16 amino acids long. The V end lost 6 bases, the J end lost 0 bases, and 15 bases lay between the germline ends. In germline, CDR1 is MDHEN, CDR2 SYDVKM. The CDR3 DNA is TGTGCCAGCAGAAATCCAGGGGTTAGCTCCTACAATGAGCAGTTCTTC. Translating gives CASRNPGVSSYNEQFF.

The chain combines TRBV7-9 with TRBJ2-1; TRBD2 aligns across 7 bases. The V gene's germline CDR1 is SEHNR and CDR2 FQNEAQ (reference sequence). The CDR3 extends over 15 amino acids. With V trimmed by 3 bases and J by 0 bases, 2 bases remained unmatched. CDR3 bases: TGTGCCAGCAGCTTCGAGCGGGGCTCCTACAATGAGCAGTTCTTC. Its protein product is CASSFERGSYNEQFF.

This clone was observed a few times. The V gene is TRBV5-6, the J gene TRBJ2-7, with TRBD1 identical over 7 bases. Unmatched junction bases numbered 10, after V lost 4 bases and J lost 6 bases. Germline V lookup: CDR1 SGHDT, CDR2 YYEEEE. This CDR3 is 14 amino acids long. CDR3 nucleotide sequence: TGTGCCAGCAGCCCCGTGGACAGGTCGGGCGAGCAGTACTTC. It yields the protein CASSPVDRSGEQYF.

The chain carries TRBV7-9 and TRBJ2-7; possible D gene TRBD2, 5 bases. CDR1 is SEHNR and CDR2 is FQNEAQ in the germline V gene (reference sequence). V gave up 4 bases and J gave up 3 bases, with 13 bases separating them. This CDR3 region has 14 residues. The CDR3 bases are TGTGCCAGCAGCTCGGCTTACGGGGACTACGAGCAGTACTTC. It is translated as CASSSAYGDYEQYF.

V gene TRBV15 combines with J gene TRBJ2-1; 9 bases align to TRBD2. Germline V gene sequence: CDR1 LNHNV, CDR2 YYDKDF (reference sequence). With V trimmed by 4 bases and J by 10 bases, 8 bases remained unmatched. This CDR3 spans 14 amino acids. The CDR3 sequence: CATSTTGLAGEQFF. For the CDR3, the DNA is TGTGCCACCAGCACAACGGGACTAGCCGGAGAGCAGTTCTTC.

V gene TRBV4-3 combines with J gene TRBJ2-1, with D possibly matching TRBD1 (5 bases). Trimming took off 2 bases at V and 6 bases at J, with 11 bases between the two ends. Germline CDR1 LGHNA, CDR2 YSLEER. This CDR3 region has 14 residues. CDR3 nucleotides: TGCGCCAGCAGCCAAATAATGGGGCGCAATGAGCAGTTCTTC. This encodes CASSQIMGRNEQFF.

The genes are TRBV15 and TRBJ2-4; TRBD1 might be the D (5 bases). V lost 4 bases, J lost 6 bases, and 16 bases lay in between. CDR3 size: 15 residues. CDR1 LNHNV and CDR2 YYDKDF come from the germline V gene (reference sequence). The CDR3 region is CATSTRGNGGNIQYF. DNA for the CDR3: TGTGCCACCAGCACTAGGGGTAACGGTGGAAACATTCAGTACTTC.

This chain uses TRBV19 with TRBJ1-2; a possible D gene is TRBD1 (6 bases). The CDR3 is made up of 13 amino acids. V lost 5 bases and J 4 bases, leaving 11 bases between the germline ends. The germline V gene encodes CDR1 LNHDA and CDR2 SQIVND (reference sequence). CDR3 loop: CASSPNRAYGYTF. DNA of the CDR3: TGTGCCAGTAGTCCTAACAGGGCCTATGGCTACACCTTC.